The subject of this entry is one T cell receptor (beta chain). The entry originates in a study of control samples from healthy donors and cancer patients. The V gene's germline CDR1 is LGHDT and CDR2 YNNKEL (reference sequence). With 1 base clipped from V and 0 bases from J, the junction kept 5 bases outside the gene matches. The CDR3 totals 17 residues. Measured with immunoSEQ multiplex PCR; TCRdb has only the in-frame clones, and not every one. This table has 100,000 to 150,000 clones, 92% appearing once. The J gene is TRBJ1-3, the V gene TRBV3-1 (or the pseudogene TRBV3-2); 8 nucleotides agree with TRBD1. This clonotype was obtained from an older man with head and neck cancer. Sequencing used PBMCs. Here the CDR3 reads CASSQAPDRASGNTIYF. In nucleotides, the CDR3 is TGTGCCAGCAGCCAAGCACCGGACAGGGCCTCTGGAAACACCATATATTTT.